The 3 T cell receptor beta chains listed next were all sequenced from one sample in a study of T cells expressing NK-cell markers. TCRdb reprocessed the 5' RACE reads; each CDR3 protein has one entry and no DNA is given. The sample totals about 260,000 distinct CDR3 sequences. Sequencing used blood T cells: a sorted CD56 or NKG2C T cell subset, CD4+ or CD8+ T cells, or bulk PBMC T cells (not recorded which). The source is a man aged 18 to 30 in good health.

The chain has TRBV12-3 or TRBV12-4 and TRBJ2-7; the TCRdb D gene call, TRBD1, has no DNA to confirm it. This CDR3 region has 15 residues. The CDR3 region is CASSSDRGKTYEQYF.

The chain uses TRBV9 and TRBJ2-5. The V gene's germline CDR1 is SGDLS and CDR2 YYNGEE. This CDR3 is 14 amino acids long. CDR3 in amino acids: CASSVAPTQETQYF.

V is TRBV29-1 and J is TRBJ2-3; TCRdb's D call, TRBD1, is unchecked because there is no DNA. Germline assignment: CDR1 SQVTM and CDR2 ANQGSEA. The CDR3 contains 13 residues. The chain's CDR3 is CSGDRGATDTQYF.